This TCR beta chain was sequenced for a study of technical replicates of blood from a few donors. The CDR3 has 16 amino acids. Germline lookup yields CDR1 MGHRA and CDR2 YSYEKL. V dropped 3 bases and J dropped 5; count of bases not matched to a gene: 7. Sequenced by immunoSEQ multiplex PCR; TCRdb stores in-frame clones only, minus some. The table has 50,000 to 80,000 clones, 75% to 90% seen once; the top ten hold 5.1%. The V and J genes are TRBV4-1 and TRBJ2-2; 9 bases align to TRBD2. This clonotype was sampled from a human donor in good health. Some clones in this sample may be carry-over from other donors' samples. Sequences were obtained from PBMCs. The CDR3 DNA reads TGCGCCAGCAGCCATGGGCTAGCGGGAATAACCGGGGAGCTGTTTTTT. Its protein product is CASSHGLAGITGELFF.